Shown below are 27 T cell receptor beta chains from a single sample sequenced in a study of shared clonotypes between healthy human individuals. Sequenced by immunoSEQ multiplex PCR; TCRdb stores in-frame clones only, minus some. Counted here are approximately 2.3 million clones, 90% to 95% occurring once; the ten biggest clones make up 0.39%. What was sequenced was naive CD4+ T cells from PBMCs. Subset defined: CD45RA+ positively selected. Receptor source: a man younger than 30 in good health. Some clones in this sample may be carry-over from other donors' samples.

This clone appeared once. V usage is TRBV6-5 and J usage is TRBJ2-3, with 8 bases aligning to TRBD2. The V segment lost 6 bases and the J segment 1 base; nucleotides outside the gene matches: 3. Germline values: CDR1 MNHEY, CDR2 SVGAGI. CDR3 length: 14 residues. In nucleotides, the CDR3 is TGTGCCAGCAGAACGACTAGCGGCACAGATACGCAGTATTTT. Protein product: CASRTTSGTDTQYF.

The chain joins TRBV9 to TRBJ2-2; 7 nucleotides match TRBD1. The CDR3 has 15 residues. CDR1 is SGDLS, CDR2 YYNGEE, per germline. The V segment lost 5 bases and the J segment 2 bases; nucleotides outside the gene matches: 6. CDR3 sequence reads: CASSSDRVNTGELFF. CDR3 nucleotide sequence: TGTGCCAGCAGTTCAGACAGGGTAAACACCGGGGAGCTGTTTTTT.

The chain links TRBV5-4 to TRBJ2-5, with D unclear. V was cut by 7 bases and J by 1 base, with 11 bases left in between. Germline CDR1 and CDR2: SGHNT and YYREEE (reference sequence). The CDR3 covers 13 residues. CDR3 region: CASHWRTQETQYF. The CDR3 DNA is TGTGCCAGCCACTGGCGGACCCAAGAGACCCAGTACTTC.

V and J are TRBV27 and TRBJ2-7; possible D gene TRBD2, 5 bases. V was cut by 4 bases and J by 9 bases, with 19 bases left in between. This CDR3 region has 14 residues. In germline, CDR1 is MNHEY, CDR2 SMNVEV (reference sequence). CDR3 sequence (DNA): TGTGCCAGCAGTTGGTCAGGCACGCCGGCGGGGCAGTACTTC. Amino acid sequence: CASSWSGTPAGQYF.

In its sample, this clone was seen once. The chain employs TRBV5-1 and TRBJ2-7; D not resolved. The CDR3 is 14 residues long. Germline V gives CDR1 SGHRS, CDR2 YFSETQ. The ends were cut back, 6 bases at V and 0 bases at J, with 13 bases in the middle. In nucleotides, the CDR3 is TGCGCCAGCACATCGCTACCGGGCTCCTACGAGCAGTACTTC. Translation gives CASTSLPGSYEQYF.

V gene TRBV5-1 combines with J gene TRBJ1-2; D not certain. The CDR3 runs 16 residues. Germline CDR1 and CDR2: SGHRS and YFSETQ. V lost 2 bases and J 0 bases, leaving 14 bases between the germline ends. This chain's CDR3 is CASSFRPETTNYGYTF. For the CDR3, the DNA is TGCGCCAGCAGCTTTCGGCCGGAAACCACTAACTATGGCTACACCTTC.

J is TRBJ1-2 and V is TRBV5-1, with 11 bases that match TRBD1. This CDR3 region has 15 residues. Germline CDR1 is SGHRS and CDR2 is YFSETQ. Trimming removed 1 base from V and 6 bases from J; junction bases left unmatched: 5. The CDR3 loop is CASSLIVGQGDGYTF. CDR3 nucleotides: TGCGCCAGCAGCTTGATTGTGGGACAGGGGGATGGCTACACCTTC.

V usage is TRBV25-1 and J usage is TRBJ2-7; TRBD1 might be the D (7 bases). V dropped 1 base and J dropped 2 bases, with 15 bases sitting between them. The CDR3 covers 16 residues. Germline lookup yields CDR1 MGHDK and CDR2 SYGVNS. The DNA for the CDR3 is TGTGCCAGCAGTGAATTGGGGGCAGGGGGGACCTACGAGCAGTACTTC. It encodes CASSELGAGGTYEQYF.

The chain joins TRBV29-1 to TRBJ2-1, with TRBD1 matching 8 bases. The CDR3 consists of 15 residues. The V segment lost 6 bases and the J segment 7 bases; nucleotides outside the gene matches: 14. Germline V gene lookup returns CDR1 SQVTM and CDR2 ANQGSEA. The CDR3, as DNA: TGCAGCGTCGCTCCGGACAGGGTCCCGTCAAATGAGCAGTTCTTC. This codes for CSVAPDRVPSNEQFF.

The genes are TRBV7-2 and TRBJ1-5; D call uncertain. Looked up from germline, CDR1 is SGHTA and CDR2 is FQGNSA. The CDR3 is 16 amino acids. With 1 base removed from V and 2 bases from J, the gap between germline ends came to 12 bases. The DNA of the CDR3 is TGTGCCAGCAGCTTAGTCTCGGGTAAACGCAATCAGCCCCAGCATTTT. Translating it yields CASSLVSGKRNQPQHF.

The chain uses TRBV10-2 and TRBJ1-4; possibly TRBD1 for D (5 bases). Germline lookup yields CDR1 WSHSY and CDR2 SAAADI. CDR3 size: 14 residues. Trimming left V 6 bases short and J 7 bases short, with 15 bases between. CDR3 sequence: CASRHTGGGEKLFF. The CDR3 DNA reads TGCGCCAGCAGACACACCGGGGGGGGTGAAAAACTGTTTTTT.

This chain links TRBV28 with TRBJ1-2, with D uncertain. V gave up 6 bases and J gave up 8 bases, with 13 bases separating them. Germline lookup yields CDR1 MDHEN and CDR2 SYDVKM. This CDR3 region has 12 residues. CDR3 protein: CASRPSSPGYTF. CDR3 nucleotides: TGTGCCAGCAGACCCTCCTCTCCCGGCTACACCTTC.

This chain uses TRBV5-6 with TRBJ1-3; weak D call: TRBD1 (5 bases). The CDR3 sequence is 17 residues long. The V gene lost 1 base and the J gene lost 3 bases, with 17 bases spanning the gap. Per the germline V gene, CDR1 is SGHDT and CDR2 is YYEEEE. For the CDR3, the DNA is TGTGCCAGCAGCTTGCGGGACTTCCCGGGATTTGGAAACACCATATATTTT. The encoded protein is CASSLRDFPGFGNTIYF. The full variable domain, in which reference TRBV5-6 and TRBJ1-3 provide the parts outside the CDR3, is DAGVTQSPTHLIKTRGQQVTLRCSPKSGHDTVSWYQQALGQGPQFIFQYYEEEERQRGNFPDRFSGHQFPNYSSELNVNALLLGDSALYLCASSLRDFPGFGNTIYFGEGSWLTVV.

This chain uses TRBV6-5 with TRBJ1-2; 7 bases agree with TRBD1. The CDR3 has 15 amino acids. J was trimmed by 2 bases and V by 2 bases; bases with no gene match: 5. Germline loops: CDR1 MNHEY, CDR2 SVGAGI. The CDR3 region is CASSYNRGPNYGYTF. In DNA, the CDR3 is TGTGCCAGCAGTTACAACAGGGGACCCAACTATGGCTACACCTTC.

The chain employs TRBV11-3 and TRBJ2-3; D might be TRBD1 or TRBD2, each matching 6 bases. The CDR3 runs 14 residues. Trimming cost V 1 base and J 8 bases, with 13 bases left between them. CDR1 and CDR2 (germline): SGHNT, YENEEA. The CDR3 spells CASSLVEGGGTQYF. CDR3 coding DNA: TGTGCCAGCAGCTTAGTTGAGGGGGGAGGTACGCAGTATTTT.

This clone showed up just once. This specimen includes other DNA sequences encoding the same CDR3. The J gene is TRBJ1-1, the V gene TRBV5-1; 7 bases are shared with TRBD1. Germline assignment: CDR1 SGHRS and CDR2 YFSETQ. The CDR3 spans 13 residues. J gave up 3 bases and V 3 bases, and 2 bases lay outside the gene matches. The CDR3 loop is CASSSQGDTEAFF. The CDR3 DNA reads TGCGCCAGCAGCTCGCAGGGGGACACTGAAGCTTTCTTT.

This chain links TRBV11-2 with TRBJ2-7; tentatively, D is TRBD2 (5 bases). Trimming shortened V by 6 bases and J by 6 bases, and 15 bases separated the two germline ends. The CDR3 consists of 13 residues. CDR1 and CDR2 from the germline V gene are SGHAT and FQNNGV. The CDR3 region is CASRLDFLSEQYF. The DNA for the CDR3 is TGTGCCAGCAGACTGGACTTTTTATCCGAGCAGTACTTC.

This clone was counted a single time. The same CDR3 arises from other DNA sequences in this sample as well. The chain combines TRBV28 with TRBJ1-3, with unresolved D. The germline V gene encodes CDR1 MDHEN and CDR2 SYDVKM. CDR3 size: 14 residues. Trimming pared 5 bases from V and 0 bases from J, leaving 8 bases between. DNA of the CDR3: TGTGCCAGCAGTCCGGGCTCCTCTGGAAACACCATATATTTT. It codes for CASSPGSSGNTIYF. Looking up the rest from reference TRBV28 and TRBJ1-3 gives the full variable domain: DVKVTQSSRYLVKRTGEKVFLECVQDMDHENMFWYRQDPGLGLRLIYFSYDVKMKEKGDIPEGYSVSREKKERFSLILESASTNQTSMYLCASSPGSSGNTIYFGEGSWLTVV.

J is TRBJ2-2 and V is TRBV18, with D unresolved. Germline V CDR1 and CDR2: KGHSH, LQKENI. The CDR3 consists of 14 residues. V was shortened by 1 base and J by 6 bases, with 9 bases between the two germline ends. CDR3 sequence (DNA): TGTGCCAGCTCACCACTGAGTAGCCCCGGGGAGCTGTTTTTT. This encodes CASSPLSSPGELFF.

The J gene is TRBJ2-1, the V gene TRBV7-7, with 12 bases matching TRBD1. Trimming removed 3 bases from V and 9 bases from J; junction bases left unmatched: 6. Germline CDR1 reads SSHAT; CDR2 reads FNYEAQ (reference sequence). This CDR3 region has 15 residues. CDR3 DNA: TGTGCCAGCAGCTTCGGGACAGGGGGCGCGTTTGAGCAGTTCTTC. This sequence encodes CASSFGTGGAFEQFF.

The chain recombines TRBV29-1 with TRBJ2-3; D gene unclear. CDR3 length equals 19 residues. V lost 7 bases and J 2 bases, leaving 31 bases between the germline ends. The germline V gene has CDR1 SQVTM and CDR2 ANQGSEA. This chain's CDR3 is CSAESPDSTFRTYTDTQYF. In nucleotides, the CDR3 is TGCAGCGCCGAATCCCCAGACTCTACCTTTCGTACCTACACAGATACGCAGTATTTT.

Worth noting for this clone: This specimen includes other DNA sequences encoding the same CDR3. The V and J genes are TRBV27 and TRBJ2-1; possibly TRBD1 or TRBD2 for D (6 bases each). This CDR3 has 14 residues. Germline V gene sequence: CDR1 MNHEY, CDR2 SMNVEV (reference sequence). Trimming removed 3 bases from V and 2 bases from J, with 8 bases in between. CDR3 amino acids: CASSFRGPYNEQFF. CDR3 DNA: TGTGCCAGCAGTTTCCGGGGGCCCTACAATGAGCAGTTCTTC.

This chain joins TRBV11-2 and TRBJ2-1; no definite D call. V was shortened by 2 bases and J by 0 bases, with 8 bases between the two germline ends. There are 15 residues in the CDR3. Germline loops: CDR1 SGHAT, CDR2 FQNNGV. The CDR3 region is CASSLMKSSYNEQFF. The CDR3 nucleotides are TGTGCCAGCAGCTTAATGAAGAGCTCCTACAATGAGCAGTTCTTC.

The chain is built from TRBV4-3 and TRBJ2-3; D may match TRBD1 or TRBD2 (5 bases each). CDR3 size: 15 residues. Per the germline V gene, CDR1 is LGHNA and CDR2 is YSLEER. V was clipped by 1 base and J by 1 base, with 9 bases between them. The CDR3 sequence: CASSQAGTGTDTQYF. In nucleotides, the CDR3 is TGCGCCAGCAGCCAAGCGGGGACGGGCACAGATACGCAGTATTTT.

This clone was recorded once. The rearrangement joins TRBV2 to TRBJ2-3; D remains unclear. There are 15 residues in the CDR3. V was shortened by 6 bases and J by 4 bases, with 17 bases between the two germline ends. Per germline, CDR1 SNHLY and CDR2 FYNNEI. The CDR3 nucleotides are TGTGCCAGCAGCTCACAGAGGCCCTCAGCAGATACGCAGTATTTT. This codes for CASSSQRPSADTQYF.

This clone has only one observation. The chain is built from TRBV27 and TRBJ1-5; D may be TRBD1 (6 bases). Germline lookup yields CDR1 MNHEY and CDR2 SMNVEV (reference sequence). CDR3 length equals 17 residues. Between the trimmed V and J ends, which lost 0 bases and 0 bases, there was a span of 12 bases. Here the CDR3 reads CASSLSAGVFSNQPQHF. CDR3 nucleotides: TGTGCCAGCAGTTTATCCGCAGGGGTCTTTAGCAATCAGCCCCAGCATTTT.

The chain has TRBV5-1 and TRBJ2-4, with a possible D match to TRBD2 (5 bases). CDR1 is SGHRS, CDR2 YFSETQ, per germline. The CDR3 contains 15 residues. Trimming cost V 2 bases and J 5 bases, with 14 bases left between them. CDR3 DNA: TGCGCCAGCAGCTTATCCCCGGGGAGTCAAAACATTCAGTACTTC. This codes for CASSLSPGSQNIQYF.